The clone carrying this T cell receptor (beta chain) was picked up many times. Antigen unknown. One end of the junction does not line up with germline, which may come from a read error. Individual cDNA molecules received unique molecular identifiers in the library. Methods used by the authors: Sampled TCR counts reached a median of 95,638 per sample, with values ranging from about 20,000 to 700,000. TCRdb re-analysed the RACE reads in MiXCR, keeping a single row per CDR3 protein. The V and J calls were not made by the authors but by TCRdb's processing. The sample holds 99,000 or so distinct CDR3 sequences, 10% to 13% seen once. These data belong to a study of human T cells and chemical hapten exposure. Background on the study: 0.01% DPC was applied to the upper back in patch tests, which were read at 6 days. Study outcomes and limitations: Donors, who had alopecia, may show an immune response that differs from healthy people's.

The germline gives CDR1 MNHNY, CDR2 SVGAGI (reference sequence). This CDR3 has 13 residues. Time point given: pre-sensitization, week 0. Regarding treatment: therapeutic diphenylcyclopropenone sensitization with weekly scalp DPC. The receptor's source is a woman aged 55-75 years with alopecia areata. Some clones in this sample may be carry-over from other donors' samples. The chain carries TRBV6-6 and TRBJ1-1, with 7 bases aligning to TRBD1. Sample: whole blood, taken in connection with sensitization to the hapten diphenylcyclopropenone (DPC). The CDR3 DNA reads TGTGCCAGCAGGCCGACAGGGATCACTGAAGTTTTCTTT. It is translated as CASRPTGITEVFF.